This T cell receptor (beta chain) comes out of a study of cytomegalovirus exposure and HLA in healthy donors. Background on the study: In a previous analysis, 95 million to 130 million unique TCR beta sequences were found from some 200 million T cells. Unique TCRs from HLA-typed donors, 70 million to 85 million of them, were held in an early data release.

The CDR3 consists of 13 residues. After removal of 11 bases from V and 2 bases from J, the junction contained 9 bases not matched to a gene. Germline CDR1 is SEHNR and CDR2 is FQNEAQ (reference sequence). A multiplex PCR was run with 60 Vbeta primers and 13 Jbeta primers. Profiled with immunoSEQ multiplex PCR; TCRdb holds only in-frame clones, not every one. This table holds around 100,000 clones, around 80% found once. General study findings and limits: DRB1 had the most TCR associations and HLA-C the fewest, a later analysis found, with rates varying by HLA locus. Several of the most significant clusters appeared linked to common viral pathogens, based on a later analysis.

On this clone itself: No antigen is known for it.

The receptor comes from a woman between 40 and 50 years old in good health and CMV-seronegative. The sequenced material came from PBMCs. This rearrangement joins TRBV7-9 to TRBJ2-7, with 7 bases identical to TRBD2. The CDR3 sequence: CASSAGVTYEQYF. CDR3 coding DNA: TGTGCCTCCAGTGCGGGGGTAACCTACGAGCAGTACTTC.